Below, 26 T cell receptor beta chains from the same sample are listed, as sequenced in a study of cytomegalovirus exposure and HLA in healthy donors. PCR involved 60 Vbeta and 13 Jbeta primers. Sequenced by immunoSEQ multiplex PCR; TCRdb stores in-frame clones only, minus some. The table shows 100,000 to 150,000 clones, with around 82% occurring only once. The sequencing input was PBMCs. These receptors all come from a man aged 25 to 45 in good health and CMV-seropositive.

This rearrangement joins TRBV6-5 to TRBJ2-5; D is perhaps TRBD1 (5 bases). CDR3 length: 14 residues. Per the germline V gene, CDR1 is MNHEY and CDR2 is SVGAGI. V lost 3 bases and J 1 base, leaving 9 bases between the germline ends. The CDR3, as DNA: TGTGCCAGCAGTTATGGGGCAATCCAAGAGACCCAGTACTTC. It is translated as CASSYGAIQETQYF.

This clone turned up a few times. CDR3 in amino acids: CASSLDPGAYGYTF. In DNA form, the CDR3 reads TGTGCCAGCAGCTTAGACCCAGGGGCCTATGGCTACACCTTC. The chain uses TRBV7-2 and TRBJ1-2; D is perhaps TRBD1 (6 bases). V dropped 1 base and J dropped 4 bases, with 10 bases sitting between them. The CDR3 totals 14 residues. Per germline, CDR1 SGHTA and CDR2 FQGNSA.

The gene calls are TRBV4-3 and TRBJ2-3; 14 bases agree with TRBD2. V gave up 0 bases and J gave up 2 bases; unmatched junction bases: 1. The CDR3 consists of 17 residues. Per germline, CDR1 LGHNA and CDR2 YSLEER. The CDR3: CASSQEGLAGATDTQYF. CDR3 in DNA: TGCGCCAGCAGCCAAGAGGGACTAGCGGGGGCCACAGATACGCAGTATTTT.

The genes are TRBV23-1 and TRBJ2-3, with D possibly matching TRBD2 (6 bases). TRBV23-1 counts as an open reading frame of uncertain function. This CDR3 is 12 amino acids long. V dropped 7 bases and J dropped 4 bases, with 9 bases sitting between them. CDR3 region: CASNGEADTQYF. The CDR3 coding sequence is TGCGCCAGCAACGGGGAGGCAGATACGCAGTATTTT.

This chain connects TRBV1 to TRBJ1-2; TRBD1, the table's D call, was not compared with the DNA. TRBV1 is a documented pseudogene. The CDR3 consists of 12 residues. The CDR3 coding sequence is TGCACCAGCAGCTACGAAGGGGGTGGCTACACCTTC. This sequence encodes CTSSYEGGGYTF.

This sequence joins TRBV10-3 and TRBJ2-7; D possibly corresponds to TRBD1 (8 bases). V lost 4 bases and J 0 bases, leaving 16 bases between the germline ends. Germline assignment: CDR1 ENHRY and CDR2 SYGVKD. This CDR3 spans 16 amino acids. The CDR3 DNA reads TGTGCCATCAGTGGGGAGGGGACAGGCAGCTCCTACGAGCAGTACTTC. This codes for CAISGEGTGSSYEQYF.

The rearrangement joins TRBV28 to TRBJ1-2; perhaps TRBD1 as D (6 bases). The CDR3 extends over 15 amino acids. The germline CDR1 and CDR2 sequences are MDHEN and SYDVKM. V shed 2 bases and J shed 2 bases, with 12 bases lying between them. The CDR3: CASSLIRGQNYGYTF. The CDR3 nucleotides read TGTGCCAGCAGTTTAATCCGGGGACAAAACTATGGCTACACCTTC.

This rearrangement joins TRBV5-5 to TRBJ1-5, with 8 bases fitting TRBD1. J was trimmed by 7 bases and V by 2 bases; bases with no gene match: 11. Germline V CDR1 and CDR2: SGHKS, YYEKEE (reference sequence). CDR3 size: 16 residues. The CDR3 sequence: CASSFATGGSGQPQHF. DNA of the CDR3: TGTGCCAGCAGCTTCGCCACAGGGGGGTCAGGACAGCCCCAGCATTTT.

The chain is built from TRBV13 and TRBJ2-7, with a weak D call TRBD1 (6 bases). The CDR3 has 15 residues. V was pared by 4 bases and J by 0 bases, with 13 bases between. Germline CDR1 is PRHDT and CDR2 is FYEKMQ (reference sequence). CDR3 sequence: CASSSDRDLSYEQYF. The CDR3 nucleotides are TGTGCCAGCAGCTCGGACAGAGACCTCTCCTACGAGCAGTACTTC.

The chain has TRBV29-1 and TRBJ2-7, with TRBD2 identical over 10 bases. Germline CDR1 SQVTM, CDR2 ANQGSEA. Unmatched junction bases numbered 5, after V lost 8 bases and J lost 1 base. This CDR3 has 13 residues. The CDR3 DNA follows: TGCAGCTTCTCGACTAGCGGGTCCTACGAGCAGTACTTC. Translation: CSFSTSGSYEQYF.

The chain employs TRBV7-8 and TRBJ2-3; 9 positions match TRBD2. The CDR3 is made up of 16 amino acids. Germline-derived CDR1 and CDR2 are SGHVS and FQNEAQ. V was pared by 0 bases and J by 4 bases, with 5 bases of the junction left unmatched. CDR3 amino acids: CASSLARGLAADTQYF. CDR3 nucleotide sequence: TGTGCCAGCAGCTTAGCGCGGGGACTAGCAGCAGATACGCAGTATTTT.

CDR3 sequence: CASSLVLASEQYF. CDR3 nucleotide sequence: TGTGCCAGCAGCTTAGTTCTGGCAAGCGAGCAGTACTTC. The chain is built from TRBV7-9 and TRBJ2-7; D gene ambiguous. CDR3 length: 13 residues. Germline V gives CDR1 SEHNR, CDR2 FQNEAQ (reference sequence). Trimming removed 1 base from V and 6 bases from J, with 10 bases in between.

The chain carries TRBV6-1 and TRBJ1-5; D is uncertain. Trimming removed 1 base from V and 10 bases from J, with 11 bases in between. In germline, CDR1 is MNHNS, CDR2 SASEGT. This CDR3 has 13 amino acids. CDR3 coding DNA: TGTGCCAGCAGTGAAGGCGGGTCCAGCCCCCAGCATTTT. It translates to CASSEGGSSPQHF.

The chain has TRBV7-2 and TRBJ2-5, with 13 bases aligning to TRBD2. J lost 5 bases, V lost 1 base, and 7 bases had no gene match. There are 17 residues in the CDR3. The germline V gene encodes CDR1 SGHTA and CDR2 FQGNSA. The CDR3 DNA reads as TGTGCCAGCAGCTTAGAAGGACTAGCGGGAGTGGGGGAGACCCAGTACTTC. Protein: CASSLEGLAGVGETQYF.

The rearrangement joins TRBV6-1 to TRBJ1-5, with 7 bases identical to TRBD1. This CDR3 region has 16 residues. Germline assignment: CDR1 MNHNS and CDR2 SASEGT. V lost 2 bases to trimming and J lost 5 bases; unmatched junction nucleotides: 9. DNA for the CDR3: TGTGCCAGCAGTGAATCTGTTGGACAGGTCGATCAGCCCCAGCATTTT. It codes for CASSESVGQVDQPQHF.

The rearrangement uses TRBV6-5 and TRBJ1-1; no clear D. Germline V gene sequence: CDR1 MNHEY, CDR2 SVGAGI. The CDR3 has 13 amino acids. The V and J ends lost 2 bases and 1 base respectively, with 5 bases between them. The CDR3 here is CASSYPGNTEAFF. CDR3 sequence (DNA): TGTGCCAGCAGTTACCCGGGGAACACTGAAGCTTTCTTT.

The J gene is TRBJ1-5, the V gene TRBV7-8; no definite D call. Germline lookup yields CDR1 SGHVS and CDR2 FQNEAQ. V lost 0 bases, J lost 9 bases, and 15 bases lay in between. This CDR3 is built from 15 residues. CDR3 bases: TGTGCCAGCAGCTTAGCGCGGGCCCTGTCAGCGCCCCAGCATTTT. Protein: CASSLARALSAPQHF.

The chain has TRBV6-6 and TRBJ1-5; 7 nucleotides match TRBD1. This CDR3 contains 16 residues. The trim removed 1 base at V and 1 base at J, leaving 4 bases unmatched. Germline values: CDR1 MNHNY, CDR2 SVGAGI (reference sequence). Written as DNA, the CDR3 is TGTGCCAGCAGTTACTTGAAACAGGGGAGCAATCAGCCCCAGCATTTT. Protein: CASSYLKQGSNQPQHF.

The genes are TRBV6-1 and TRBJ2-5; 7 nucleotides agree with TRBD2. Germline values: CDR1 MNHNS, CDR2 SASEGT. This CDR3 contains 14 residues. Unmatched junction bases numbered 4, after V lost 6 bases and J lost 0 bases. The CDR3 region has the DNA TGTGCCAGCAGGGAGCGGGACTACCAAGAGACCCAGTACTTC. It yields the protein CASRERDYQETQYF.

V and J are TRBV27 and TRBJ2-1; TRBD2 agrees at 13 bases. Germline CDR1 reads MNHEY; CDR2 reads SMNVEV (reference sequence). The CDR3 spans 14 residues. Trimming cost V 7 bases and J 7 bases; bases outside gene matches: 4. The CDR3 DNA sequence: TGTGCCAGCATGGTACTAGCGGGAGGGAATGAGCAGTTCTTC. It codes for CASMVLAGGNEQFF.

The rearrangement uses TRBV7-2 and TRBJ2-5; 7 nucleotides agree with TRBD2. The V and J ends lost 5 bases and 3 bases, in that order; junction bases with no gene match: 6. This CDR3 region has 14 residues. The germline V gene encodes CDR1 SGHTA and CDR2 FQGNSA. The CDR3 DNA sequence: TGTGCCAGCAGCCTAGAGCTAGCGGAAGAGACCCAGTACTTC. Translation: CASSLELAEETQYF.

This CDR3 is CASSPSGRGDEQYF. CDR3 coding DNA: TGTGCCAGCTCACCGAGCGGGAGAGGGGACGAGCAGTACTTC. This sequence joins TRBV18 and TRBJ2-7; 8 bases are shared with TRBD2. The CDR3 is made up of 14 amino acids. Germline values: CDR1 KGHSH, CDR2 LQKENI. V shed 3 bases and J 5 bases; nucleotides not matched to a gene: 6. The full variable domain, rest sourced from reference TRBV18 and TRBJ2-7, is NAGVMQNPRHLVRRRGQEARLRCSPMKGHSHVYWYRQLPEEGLKFMVYLQKENIIDESGMPKERFSAEFPKEGPSILRIQQVVRGDSAAYFCASSPSGRGDEQYFGPGTRLTVT.

The chain joins TRBV30 to TRBJ2-2; perhaps TRBD2 as D (5 bases). With 3 bases removed from V and 3 bases from J, the gap between germline ends came to 5 bases. The V gene's germline CDR1 is GTSNPN and CDR2 SVGIG (reference sequence). The CDR3 is 12 residues long. The CDR3 coding sequence is TGTGCCTGGAGGAGGGACACCGGGGAGCTGTTTTTT. It yields the protein CAWRRDTGELFF. Combining the CDR3 with reference TRBV30 and TRBJ2-2 gives the whole variable domain SQTIHQWPATLVQPVGSPLSLECTVEGTSNPNLYWYRQAAGRGLQLLFYSVGIGQISSEVPQNLSASRPQDRQFILSSKKLLLSDSGFYLCAWRRDTGELFFGEGSRLTVL.

This chain uses TRBV4-1 with TRBJ2-7, with 7 bases identical to TRBD1. The CDR3 covers 15 residues. Germline assignment: CDR1 MGHRA and CDR2 YSYEKL. Trimming removed 2 bases from V and 3 bases from J; junction bases left unmatched: 7. The CDR3 DNA sequence: TGCGCCAGCAGCCAATCACCCAGGGACAGCTACGAGCAGTACTTC. It specifies CASSQSPRDSYEQYF.

This sequence joins TRBV11-2 and TRBJ2-7; D unresolved. The length of the CDR3 is 14 residues. V was shortened by 5 bases and J by 0 bases, with 11 bases between the two germline ends. Germline CDR1 reads SGHAT; CDR2 reads FQNNGV. The DNA of the CDR3 is TGTGCCAGCAGCCTAGGTTATAGCTCCTACGAGCAGTACTTC. It yields the protein CASSLGYSSYEQYF.

The gene calls are TRBV29-1 and TRBJ2-2; the match to TRBD2 covers 13 bases. V was clipped by 4 bases and J by 5 bases; unmatched bases: 10. CDR1 is SQVTM, CDR2 ANQGSEA, per germline. The CDR3 covers 17 residues. The CDR3 DNA reads TGCAGCGTTGGCGAGACTAGCGGGAGGCAGGGAACCGGGGAGCTGTTTTTT. It encodes CSVGETSGRQGTGELFF.